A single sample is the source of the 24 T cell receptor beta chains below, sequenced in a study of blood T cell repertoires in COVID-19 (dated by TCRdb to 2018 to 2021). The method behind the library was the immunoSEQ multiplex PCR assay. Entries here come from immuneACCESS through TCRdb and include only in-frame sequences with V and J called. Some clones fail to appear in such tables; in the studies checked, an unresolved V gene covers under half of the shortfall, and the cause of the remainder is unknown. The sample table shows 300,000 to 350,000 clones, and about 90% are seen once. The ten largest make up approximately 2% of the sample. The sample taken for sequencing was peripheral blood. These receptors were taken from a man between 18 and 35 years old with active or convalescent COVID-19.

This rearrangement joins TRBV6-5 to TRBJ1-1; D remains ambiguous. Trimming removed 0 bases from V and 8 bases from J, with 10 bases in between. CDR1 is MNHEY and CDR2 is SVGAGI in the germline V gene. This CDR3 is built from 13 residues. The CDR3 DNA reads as TGTGCCAGCAGTTACTCTGGCACCCGAGAAGCTTTCTTT. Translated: CASSYSGTREAFF.

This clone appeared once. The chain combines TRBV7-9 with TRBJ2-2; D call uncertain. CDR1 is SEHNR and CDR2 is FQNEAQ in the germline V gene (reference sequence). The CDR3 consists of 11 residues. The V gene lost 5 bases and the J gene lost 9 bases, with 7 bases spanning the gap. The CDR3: CASSRSRELFF. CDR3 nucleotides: TGTGCCAGCAGCCGTAGCAGGGAGCTGTTTTTT. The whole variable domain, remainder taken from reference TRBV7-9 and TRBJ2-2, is DTGVSQNPRHKITKRGQNVTFRCDPISEHNRLYWYRQTLGQGPEFLTYFQNEAQLEKSRLLSDRFSAERPKGSFSTLEIQRTEQGDSAMYLCASSRSRELFFGEGSRLTVL.

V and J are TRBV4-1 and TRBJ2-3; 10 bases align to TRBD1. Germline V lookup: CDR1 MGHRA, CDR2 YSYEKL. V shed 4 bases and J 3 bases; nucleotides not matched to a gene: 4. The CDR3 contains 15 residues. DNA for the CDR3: TGCGCCAGCAGCCCCGGACAGGGGGTTACAGATACGCAGTATTTT. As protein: CASSPGQGVTDTQYF.

The CDR3 loop reads CASSLGSRRREGEQYF. The DNA for the CDR3 is TGTGCCAGCAGCTTAGGGTCGAGGCGGCGGGAAGGCGAGCAGTACTTC. The chain uses TRBV11-2 and TRBJ2-7; D might be TRBD2 (6 bases). V was trimmed by 1 base and J by 6 bases, leaving 19 bases between them. The CDR3 loop spans 16 amino acids. Germline CDR1 is SGHAT and CDR2 is FQNNGV.

CDR3 sequence reads: CASSQEQTRAYEQYF. The DNA for the CDR3 is TGCGCCAGCAGCCAAGAACAGACTAGGGCCTACGAGCAGTACTTC. This rearrangement joins TRBV4-3 to TRBJ2-7; TRBD2 might be the D (6 bases). The CDR3 sequence is 15 residues long. Germline CDR1 is LGHNA and CDR2 is YSLEER. V lost 0 bases, J lost 2 bases, and 11 bases lay in between.

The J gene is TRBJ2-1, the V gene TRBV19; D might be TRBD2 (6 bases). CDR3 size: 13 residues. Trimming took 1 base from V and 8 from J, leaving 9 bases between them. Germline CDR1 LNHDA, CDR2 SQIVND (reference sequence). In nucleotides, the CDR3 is TGTGCCAGTAGTATAGGGGGGGAAGATGAGCAGTTCTTC. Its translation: CASSIGGEDEQFF.

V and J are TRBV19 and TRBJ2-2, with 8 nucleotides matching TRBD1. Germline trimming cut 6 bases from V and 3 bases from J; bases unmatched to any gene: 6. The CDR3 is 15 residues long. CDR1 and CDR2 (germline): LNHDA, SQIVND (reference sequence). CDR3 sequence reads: CASRQTGADTGELFF. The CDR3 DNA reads TGTGCCAGTAGACAGACAGGGGCCGACACCGGGGAGCTGTTTTTT.

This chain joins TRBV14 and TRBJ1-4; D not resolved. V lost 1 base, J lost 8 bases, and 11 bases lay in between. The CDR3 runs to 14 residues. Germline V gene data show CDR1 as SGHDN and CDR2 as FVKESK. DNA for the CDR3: TGTGCCAGCAGCCAAGCACAGTCCGGAGAAAAACTGTTTTTT. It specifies CASSQAQSGEKLFF.

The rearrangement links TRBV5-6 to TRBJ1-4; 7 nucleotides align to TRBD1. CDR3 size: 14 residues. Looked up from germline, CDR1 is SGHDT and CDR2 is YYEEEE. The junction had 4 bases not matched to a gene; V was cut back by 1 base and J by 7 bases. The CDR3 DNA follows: TGTGCCAGCAGCTTGCTGCAGGGGGTTGAAAAACTGTTTTTT. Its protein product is CASSLLQGVEKLFF.

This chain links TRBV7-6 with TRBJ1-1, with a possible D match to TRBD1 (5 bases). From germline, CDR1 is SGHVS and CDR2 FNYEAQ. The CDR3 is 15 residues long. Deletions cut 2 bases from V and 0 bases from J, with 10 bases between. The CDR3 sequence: CASSLKGWMNTEAFF. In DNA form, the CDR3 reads TGTGCCAGCAGCTTAAAGGGGTGGATGAACACTGAAGCTTTCTTT.

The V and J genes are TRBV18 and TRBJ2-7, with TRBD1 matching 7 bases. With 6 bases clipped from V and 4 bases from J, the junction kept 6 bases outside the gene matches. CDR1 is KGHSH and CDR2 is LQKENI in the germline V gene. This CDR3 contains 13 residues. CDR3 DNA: TGTGCCAGCTCCGACAGGGAGCGTTACGAGCAGTACTTC. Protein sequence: CASSDRERYEQYF.

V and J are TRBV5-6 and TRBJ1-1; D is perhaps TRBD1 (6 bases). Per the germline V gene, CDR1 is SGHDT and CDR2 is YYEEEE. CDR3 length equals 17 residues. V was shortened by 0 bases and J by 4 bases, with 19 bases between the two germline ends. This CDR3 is CASSLGQVLSWGTEAFF. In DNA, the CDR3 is TGTGCCAGCAGCTTGGGACAGGTCCTTTCTTGGGGCACTGAAGCTTTCTTT. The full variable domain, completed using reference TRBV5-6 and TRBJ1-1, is DAGVTQSPTHLIKTRGQQVTLRCSPKSGHDTVSWYQQALGQGPQFIFQYYEEEERQRGNFPDRFSGHQFPNYSSELNVNALLLGDSALYLCASSLGQVLSWGTEAFFGQGTRLTVV.

CDR3 region: CASSPPGVGSGEQYF. As DNA, the CDR3 is TGTGCCAGCAGCCCCCCGGGTGTTGGTAGTGGCGAGCAGTACTTC. This chain links TRBV4-2 with TRBJ2-7; D remains ambiguous. V was shortened by 4 bases and J by 6 bases, with 19 bases between the two germline ends. Germline V gene lookup returns CDR1 LGHNA and CDR2 YNFKEQ. This CDR3 comprises 15 residues.

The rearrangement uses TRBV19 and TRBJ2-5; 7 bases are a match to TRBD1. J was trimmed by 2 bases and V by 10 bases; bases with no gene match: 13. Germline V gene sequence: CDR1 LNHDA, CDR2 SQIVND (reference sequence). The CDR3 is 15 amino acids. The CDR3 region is CATAPDRLVQETQYF. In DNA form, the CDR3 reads TGTGCCACCGCCCCGGACAGGTTGGTTCAAGAGACCCAGTACTTC.

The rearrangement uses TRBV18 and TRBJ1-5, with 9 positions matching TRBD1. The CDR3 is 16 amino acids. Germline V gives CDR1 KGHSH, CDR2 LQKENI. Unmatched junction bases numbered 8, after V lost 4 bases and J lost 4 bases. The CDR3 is CASSRPGQGKNQPQHF. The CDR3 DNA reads TGTGCCAGCTCACGACCGGGACAGGGTAAAAATCAGCCCCAGCATTTT. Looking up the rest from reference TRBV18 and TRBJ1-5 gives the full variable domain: NAGVMQNPRHLVRRRGQEARLRCSPMKGHSHVYWYRQLPEEGLKFMVYLQKENIIDESGMPKERFSAEFPKEGPSILRIQQVVRGDSAAYFCASSRPGQGKNQPQHFGDGTRLSIL.

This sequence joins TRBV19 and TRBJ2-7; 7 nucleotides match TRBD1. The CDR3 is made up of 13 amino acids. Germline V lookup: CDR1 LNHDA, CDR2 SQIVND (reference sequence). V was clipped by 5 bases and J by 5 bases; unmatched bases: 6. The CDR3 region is CASSPIQGNEQYF. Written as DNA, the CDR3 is TGTGCCAGTAGTCCAATACAGGGGAACGAGCAGTACTTC.

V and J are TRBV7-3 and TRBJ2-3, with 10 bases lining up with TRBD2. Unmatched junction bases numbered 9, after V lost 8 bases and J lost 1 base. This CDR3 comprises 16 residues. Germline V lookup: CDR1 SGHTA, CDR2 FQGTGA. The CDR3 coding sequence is TGTGCCAGCTCGCGACTAGCGGGTCCCCGCACAGATACGCAGTATTTT. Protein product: CASSRLAGPRTDTQYF.

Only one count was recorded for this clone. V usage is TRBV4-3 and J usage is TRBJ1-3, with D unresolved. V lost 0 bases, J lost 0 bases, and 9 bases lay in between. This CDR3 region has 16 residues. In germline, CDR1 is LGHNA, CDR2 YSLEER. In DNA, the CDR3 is TGCGCCAGCAGCCAAGAGTCCCAGGCCTCTGGAAACACCATATATTTT. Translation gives CASSQESQASGNTIYF.

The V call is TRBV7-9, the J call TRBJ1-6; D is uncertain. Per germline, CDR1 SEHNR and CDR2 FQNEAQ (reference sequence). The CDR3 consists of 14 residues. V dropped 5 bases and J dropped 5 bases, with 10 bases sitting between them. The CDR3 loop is CASSQTGDNSPLHF. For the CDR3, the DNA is TGTGCCAGCAGCCAGACCGGGGATAATTCACCCCTCCACTTT.

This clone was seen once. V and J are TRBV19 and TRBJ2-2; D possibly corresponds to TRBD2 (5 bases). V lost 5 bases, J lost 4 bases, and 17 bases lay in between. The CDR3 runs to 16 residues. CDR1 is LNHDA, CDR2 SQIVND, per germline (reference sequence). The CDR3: CASSAPGMRVTGELFF. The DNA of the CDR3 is TGTGCCAGTAGTGCCCCGGGGATGAGAGTCACCGGGGAGCTGTTTTTT.

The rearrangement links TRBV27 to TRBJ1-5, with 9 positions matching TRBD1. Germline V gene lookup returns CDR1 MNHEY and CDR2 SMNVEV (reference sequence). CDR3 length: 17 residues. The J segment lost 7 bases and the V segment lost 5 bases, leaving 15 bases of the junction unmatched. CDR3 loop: CASSRTAGTGRFQPQHF. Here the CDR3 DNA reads TGTGCCAGCAGTAGAACAGCCGGGACAGGGAGATTCCAGCCCCAGCATTTT.

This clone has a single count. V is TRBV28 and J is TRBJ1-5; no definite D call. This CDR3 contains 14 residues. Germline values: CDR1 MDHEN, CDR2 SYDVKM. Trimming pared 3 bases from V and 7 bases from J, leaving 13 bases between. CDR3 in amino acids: CASSLIGVRQPQHF. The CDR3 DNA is TGTGCCAGCAGTTTGATCGGGGTTCGGCAGCCCCAGCATTTT.

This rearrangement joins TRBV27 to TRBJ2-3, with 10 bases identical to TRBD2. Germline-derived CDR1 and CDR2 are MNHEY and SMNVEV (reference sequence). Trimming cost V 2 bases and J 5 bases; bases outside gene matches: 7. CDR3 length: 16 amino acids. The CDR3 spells CASSLHGTSDKDTQYF. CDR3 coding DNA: TGTGCCAGCAGTTTACACGGGACTAGCGACAAAGATACGCAGTATTTT.

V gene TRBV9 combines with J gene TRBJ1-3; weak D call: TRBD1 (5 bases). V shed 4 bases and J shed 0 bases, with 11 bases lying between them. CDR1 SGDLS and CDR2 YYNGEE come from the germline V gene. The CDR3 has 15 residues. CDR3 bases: TGTGCCAGCAGCCTAGGGACTGACTCTGGAAACACCATATATTTT. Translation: CASSLGTDSGNTIYF.